The 11 T cell receptor beta chains below come from one sample, sequenced in a study of control samples from healthy donors and cancer patients. The assay was immunoSEQ multiplex PCR, and TCRdb's table has in-frame clones only and misses some. The sample records about 60,000 clones, approximately 88% being singletons. Material for sequencing was blood. These receptors were obtained from a man in his fifties in good health.

V gene TRBV4-1 combines with J gene TRBJ2-1; 13 bases fit TRBD2. After removal of 0 bases from V and 4 bases from J, the junction contained 0 bases not matched to a gene. CDR1 is MGHRA and CDR2 is YSYEKL in the germline V gene. The CDR3 extends over 16 amino acids. CDR3 sequence: CASSQETSGRYNEQFF. CDR3 DNA sequence: TGCGCCAGCAGCCAAGAGACTAGCGGGAGGTACAATGAGCAGTTCTTC.

The genes are TRBV18 and TRBJ2-5; the match to TRBD2 covers 13 bases. V was clipped by 1 base and J by 5 bases; unmatched bases: 1. The CDR3 totals 15 residues. Germline-derived CDR1 and CDR2 are KGHSH and LQKENI. CDR3 sequence: CASSPQTSGRETQYF. The DNA of the CDR3 is TGTGCCAGCTCACCACAGACTAGCGGGAGGGAGACCCAGTACTTC.

This clone was observed a few times. V and J are TRBV3-1 (or the pseudogene TRBV3-2) and TRBJ1-5; TRBD1 aligns across 7 bases. V lost 4 bases, J lost 3 bases, and 6 bases stayed unmatched. This CDR3 has 15 residues. Germline V gives CDR1 LGHDT, CDR2 YNNKEL (reference sequence). The CDR3 DNA sequence: TGTGCCAGCAGCCCCCGGACAGGCAACAATCAGCCCCAGCATTTT. This gives the protein CASSPRTGNNQPQHF.

The chain uses TRBV7-9 and TRBJ2-5; the match to TRBD2 covers 11 bases. Germline CDR1 is SEHNR and CDR2 is FQNEAQ (reference sequence). Trimming at V came to 5 bases and at J to 2 bases, leaving 10 bases not matched to a gene. This CDR3 has 17 amino acids. CDR3 DNA sequence: TGTGCCAGCAGCACCAGACTAGCGGGGTTCCCGCAAGAGACCCAGTACTTC. This encodes CASSTRLAGFPQETQYF.

The rearrangement joins TRBV19 to TRBJ2-7; the match to TRBD2 covers 9 bases. V trimming: 5 bases; J trimming: 2 bases; junction bases outside the gene matches: 13. The germline V gene encodes CDR1 LNHDA and CDR2 SQIVND (reference sequence). The CDR3 runs 17 residues. In DNA form, the CDR3 reads TGTGCCAGTAGTTCACCCGGAAAGACTAGCGGAACCTACGAGCAGTACTTC. It specifies CASSSPGKTSGTYEQYF.

DNA of the CDR3: TGTGCCTGGAGTGTAAGTGCGTCAGGGGGCCAAGCTTTCTTT. Its protein is CAWSVSASGGQAFF. The genes are TRBV30 and TRBJ1-1; 8 nucleotides match TRBD1. The CDR3 loop spans 14 amino acids. The junction had 9 bases not matched to a gene; V was cut back by 0 bases and J by 9 bases. Per germline, CDR1 GTSNPN and CDR2 SVGIG (reference sequence). Supplemented by reference TRBV30 and TRBJ1-1, the full variable domain reads SQTIHQWPATLVQPVGSPLSLECTVEGTSNPNLYWYRQAAGRGLQLLFYSVGIGQISSEVPQNLSASRPQDRQFILSSKKLLLSDSGFYLCAWSVSASGGQAFFGQGTRLTVV.

The chain combines TRBV24-1 with TRBJ2-5; 9 bases line up with TRBD1. There are 14 residues in the CDR3. The J segment lost 5 bases and the V segment lost 4 bases, leaving 4 bases of the junction unmatched. CDR1 and CDR2 (germline): KGHDR, SFDVKD. CDR3: CATSETGGWETQYF. The CDR3, as DNA: TGTGCCACCAGTGAGACAGGGGGATGGGAGACCCAGTACTTC.

The chain links TRBV19 to TRBJ2-1, with no clear D. The germline V and J ends were trimmed by 2 bases and 4 bases, with 12 bases remaining between them. The germline V gene encodes CDR1 LNHDA and CDR2 SQIVND (reference sequence). The CDR3 has 15 residues. The DNA for the CDR3 is TGTGCCAGTAGTATAACCCAGGTGGTATACAATGAGCAGTTCTTC. Its protein product is CASSITQVVYNEQFF.

This clone showed up just once. This sequence joins TRBV5-1 and TRBJ1-4, with a possible D match to TRBD1 (5 bases). V was shortened by 0 bases and J by 3 bases, with 6 bases between the two germline ends. The germline V gene has CDR1 SGHRS and CDR2 YFSETQ. This CDR3 has 14 residues. The CDR3 DNA follows: TGCGCCAGCAGCTTGGGGACACCTAATGAAAAACTGTTTTTT. It translates to CASSLGTPNEKLFF.

The chain joins TRBV7-2 to TRBJ2-3; D is uncertain. The CDR3 is 16 amino acids. V lost 2 bases and J lost 0, with 12 bases in between. The germline gives CDR1 SGHTA, CDR2 FQGNSA. The CDR3, as DNA: TGTGCCAGCAGCTTATCGCCGGGCCAGAGCACAGATACGCAGTATTTT. Protein: CASSLSPGQSTDTQYF.

This rearrangement joins TRBV9 to TRBJ1-1; tentative D call: TRBD1 (5 bases). The V and J ends lost 3 bases and 6 bases respectively, with 9 bases between them. The CDR3 totals 12 residues. Germline V lookup: CDR1 SGDLS, CDR2 YYNGEE. The CDR3 coding sequence is TGTGCCAGCAGCGGGGAGACAGCTGAAGCTTTCTTT. Encoded protein: CASSGETAEAFF.